A selection of T cell receptor beta chains follows, all from one sample in a study of T cell repertoires in aging, cancer and after chemotherapy. From the multiplex PCR reads, TCRdb called clonotypes with MiXCR, one entry per CDR3 protein. The data contain about 10,000 distinct CDR3 sequences, less than 30% of them singletons. Sample: blood. The receptor source for this set is a human donor in good health. Both conserved end residues are part of each CDR3. The order of the fields is clone size, V gene, J gene, D gene, CDR3 protein, CDR3 DNA. A D gene is named only where the DNA matches it firmly. Clone size appears in some rows only: once, few, many, or a class for an expanded clone.

clone size: few; V gene: TRBV11-2; J gene: TRBJ2-7; D gene: TRBD1; CDR3 protein: CASSTTGGSYEQYF; CDR3 DNA: TGTGCCAGCAGCACCACAGGGGGCTCCTACGAGCAGTACTTC
clone size: few; V gene: TRBV4-1; J gene: TRBJ2-2; D gene: NA; CDR3 protein: CASSHQNTGELFF; CDR3 DNA: TGCGCCAGCAGCCATCAGAACACCGGGGAGCTGTTTTTT
clone size: NA; V gene: TRBV5-4; J gene: TRBJ1-1; D gene: TRBD1; CDR3 protein: CASSQQGANTEAFF; CDR3 DNA: TGTGCCAGCAGCCAACAGGGGGCTAACACTGAAGCTTTCTTT
clone size: few; V gene: TRBV6-5; J gene: TRBJ1-1; D gene: NA; CDR3 protein: CASSYSRGGYTEAFF; CDR3 DNA: TGTGCCAGCAGTTACTCAAGGGGCGGGTACACTGAAGCTTTCTTT
clone size: few; V gene: TRBV6-1; J gene: TRBJ2-5; D gene: TRBD2; CDR3 protein: CASSESGGGQETQYF; CDR3 DNA: TGTGCCAGCAGTGAATCTGGCGGGGGCCAAGAGACCCAGTACTTC
clone size: NA; V gene: TRBV7-9; J gene: TRBJ2-1; D gene: TRBD1; CDR3 protein: CASSPPGGRETYNEQFF; CDR3 DNA: TGTGCCAGCAGCCCTCCAGGGGGAAGAGAAACCTACAATGAGCAGTTCTTC
clone size: few; V gene: TRBV7-9; J gene: TRBJ2-5; D gene: NA; CDR3 protein: CASSFPRELQETQYF; CDR3 DNA: TGTGCCAGCAGCTTCCCCAGGGAACTACAAGAGACCCAGTACTTC
clone size: NA; V gene: TRBV4-2; J gene: TRBJ1-5; D gene: NA; CDR3 protein: CASSQGRGGQPQHF; CDR3 DNA: TGTGCCAGCAGCCAAGGTCGTGGGGGCCAGCCCCAGCATTTT
clone size: NA; V gene: TRBV6-6; J gene: TRBJ2-5; D gene: NA; CDR3 protein: CASSGTWETQYF; CDR3 DNA: TGTGCCAGCAGTGGGACTTGGGAGACCCAGTACTTC
clone size: NA; V gene: TRBV20-1; J gene: TRBJ2-1; D gene: NA; CDR3 protein: CSAMGLLNEQFF; CDR3 DNA: TGCAGTGCCATGGGACTTCTTAATGAGCAGTTCTTC
clone size: medium-sized; V gene: TRBV6-1; J gene: TRBJ2-3; D gene: NA; CDR3 protein: CASSEAVDGADTQYF; CDR3 DNA: TGTGCCAGCAGTGAAGCGGTGGATGGCGCAGATACGCAGTATTTT
clone size: NA; V gene: TRBV24-1; J gene: TRBJ2-3; D gene: TRBD2; CDR3 protein: CATAVFGAGGRDTQYF; CDR3 DNA: TGTGCCACCGCCGTGTTCGGAGCGGGAGGGAGGGATACGCAGTATTTT
clone size: few; V gene: TRBV10-3; J gene: TRBJ2-1; D gene: NA; CDR3 protein: CAISEFLRTDDEQFF; CDR3 DNA: TGTGCCATCAGTGAGTTTCTACGGACTGACGATGAGCAGTTCTTC
clone size: NA; V gene: TRBV6-5; J gene: TRBJ2-3; D gene: TRBD1; CDR3 protein: CASSEAWTGGTDTQYF; CDR3 DNA: TGTGCCAGCAGTGAAGCGTGGACAGGGGGCACAGATACGCAGTATTTT
clone size: few; V gene: TRBV7-9; J gene: TRBJ2-7; D gene: TRBD1; CDR3 protein: CASSQLPGQGAGEQYF; CDR3 DNA: TGTGCCAGCAGCCAACTCCCGGGACAGGGGGCCGGAGAGCAGTACTTC
clone size: NA; V gene: TRBV28; J gene: TRBJ2-5; D gene: NA; CDR3 protein: CASSPWETQYF; CDR3 DNA: TGTGCCAGCAGTCCGTGGGAGACCCAGTACTTC
clone size: NA; V gene: TRBV7-8; J gene: TRBJ1-1; D gene: NA; CDR3 protein: CASSLGQNTEAFF; CDR3 DNA: TGTGCCAGCAGCTTAGGCCAGAACACTGAAGCTTTCTTT
clone size: medium-sized; V gene: TRBV6-5; J gene: TRBJ2-2; D gene: NA; CDR3 protein: CASRERWTGELFF; CDR3 DNA: TGTGCCAGCAGGGAGAGATGGACCGGGGAGCTGTTTTTT
clone size: medium-sized; V gene: TRBV19; J gene: TRBJ1-1; D gene: NA; CDR3 protein: CASSIHRDTEAFF; CDR3 DNA: TGTGCCAGTAGTATCCATCGGGACACTGAAGCTTTCTTT
clone size: few; V gene: TRBV6-5; J gene: TRBJ2-5; D gene: TRBD1; CDR3 protein: CASRRTQQGWQETQYF; CDR3 DNA: TGTGCCAGCAGGAGAACTCAACAGGGGTGGCAAGAGACCCAGTACTTC
clone size: medium-sized; V gene: TRBV6-5; J gene: TRBJ1-3; D gene: NA; CDR3 protein: CASQGGGNTIYF; CDR3 DNA: TGTGCCAGTCAAGGGGGTGGAAACACCATATATTTT
clone size: medium-sized; V gene: TRBV7-9; J gene: TRBJ2-1; D gene: NA; CDR3 protein: CASSVQGREQFF; CDR3 DNA: TGTGCCAGCAGCGTACAGGGAAGGGAGCAGTTCTTC
clone size: medium-sized; V gene: TRBV15; J gene: TRBJ2-7; D gene: TRBD2; CDR3 protein: CATSRDAGGPYEQYF; CDR3 DNA: TGTGCCACCAGCAGAGATGCGGGAGGGCCCTACGAGCAGTACTTC
clone size: NA; V gene: TRBV5-4; J gene: TRBJ2-2; D gene: TRBD1; CDR3 protein: CASSPIGGLVTGELFF; CDR3 DNA: TGTGCCAGCAGCCCGATAGGGGGCCTAGTAACCGGGGAGCTGTTTTTT
clone size: NA; V gene: TRBV6-1; J gene: TRBJ2-7; D gene: NA; CDR3 protein: CASNTGGYSYEQYF; CDR3 DNA: TGTGCCAGCAATACAGGCGGATACTCCTACGAGCAGTACTTC
clone size: NA; V gene: TRBV5-4; J gene: TRBJ2-5; D gene: TRBD2; CDR3 protein: CASSADGGQETQYF; CDR3 DNA: TGCGCCAGCAGCGCAGACGGGGGGCAAGAGACCCAGTACTTC
clone size: medium-sized; V gene: TRBV30; J gene: TRBJ1-2; D gene: NA; CDR3 protein: CAWSGAYGYTF; CDR3 DNA: TGTGCCTGGAGTGGGGCATATGGCTACACCTTC
clone size: NA; V gene: TRBV12-3/TRBV12-4; J gene: TRBJ2-7; D gene: NA; CDR3 protein: CASSVVGGSYEQYF; CDR3 DNA: TGTGCCAGCAGTGTCGTAGGGGGCTCCTACGAGCAGTACTTC
clone size: few; V gene: TRBV7-9; J gene: TRBJ2-1; D gene: TRBD2; CDR3 protein: CASSLGGLAATFFDNEQFF; CDR3 DNA: TGTGCCAGCAGCTTAGGAGGACTAGCGGCTACCTTTTTTGACAATGAGCAGTTCTTC
clone size: medium-sized; V gene: TRBV19; J gene: TRBJ2-7; D gene: NA; CDR3 protein: CASSDMTYEQYF; CDR3 DNA: TGTGCCAGTAGTGACATGACCTACGAGCAGTACTTC
clone size: NA; V gene: TRBV29-1; J gene: TRBJ2-7; D gene: TRBD1; CDR3 protein: CSVETVQGAVPYEQYF; CDR3 DNA: TGCAGCGTTGAAACAGTACAGGGGGCTGTACCCTACGAGCAGTACTTC
clone size: NA; V gene: TRBV6-4; J gene: TRBJ1-6; D gene: TRBD1; CDR3 protein: CASSDTPGTGSSYNSPLHF; CDR3 DNA: TGTGCCAGCAGTGACACCCCCGGGACAGGTAGCTCCTATAATTCACCCCTCCACTTT
clone size: NA; V gene: TRBV20-1; J gene: TRBJ1-3; D gene: NA; CDR3 protein: CSAIGSGASGNTIYF; CDR3 DNA: TGCAGTGCTATTGGGTCAGGGGCCTCTGGAAACACCATATATTTT
clone size: medium-sized; V gene: TRBV6-1; J gene: TRBJ2-1; D gene: NA; CDR3 protein: CASSDGERSQQFF; CDR3 DNA: TGTGCCAGCAGTGACGGCGAGAGATCGCAGCAGTTCTTC
clone size: NA; V gene: TRBV6-5; J gene: TRBJ2-5; D gene: TRBD2; CDR3 protein: CASSYTVTSGGETQYF; CDR3 DNA: TGTGCCAGCAGTTACACAGTCACTAGCGGGGGAGAGACCCAGTACTTC
clone size: few; V gene: TRBV20-1; J gene: TRBJ2-6; D gene: TRBD1; CDR3 protein: CSAAGTGGGGANVLTF; CDR3 DNA: TGCAGTGCTGCCGGGACAGGGGGCGGCGGGGCCAACGTCCTGACTTTC
clone size: NA; V gene: TRBV19; J gene: TRBJ2-2; D gene: NA; CDR3 protein: CASSMSGADITGELFF; CDR3 DNA: TGTGCCAGTAGTATGTCGGGAGCTGACATTACCGGGGAGCTGTTTTTT
clone size: medium-sized; V gene: TRBV19; J gene: TRBJ2-1; D gene: TRBD2; CDR3 protein: CASSLGEAGEGFYNEQFF; CDR3 DNA: TGTGCCAGTAGCCTCGGGGAGGCGGGGGAGGGCTTCTACAATGAGCAGTTCTTC
clone size: NA; V gene: TRBV19; J gene: TRBJ2-7; D gene: TRBD1; CDR3 protein: CASSVTGGEQYF; CDR3 DNA: TGTGCCAGTAGTGTAACAGGGGGCGAGCAGTACTTC
clone size: once; V gene: TRBV5-6; J gene: TRBJ1-1; D gene: NA; CDR3 protein: CASSYEVRTEAFF; CDR3 DNA: TGTGCCAGCAGTTACGAGGTTAGGACTGAAGCTTTCTTT
clone size: few; V gene: TRBV11-2; J gene: TRBJ1-3; D gene: NA; CDR3 protein: CASTPRGGLIGNTIYF; CDR3 DNA: TGTGCCAGCACCCCTCGAGGGGGGTTGATTGGAAACACCATATATTTT
clone size: medium-sized; V gene: TRBV6-1; J gene: TRBJ1-2; D gene: TRBD1; CDR3 protein: CASSEMAGGANYGYTF; CDR3 DNA: TGTGCCAGCAGTGAGATGGCAGGGGGCGCCAACTATGGCTACACCTTC
clone size: medium-sized; V gene: TRBV19; J gene: TRBJ2-7; D gene: TRBD2; CDR3 protein: CASSIGRERHEQYF; CDR3 DNA: TGTGCCAGTAGTATAGGGCGGGAGAGACACGAGCAGTACTTC
clone size: few; V gene: TRBV12-3/TRBV12-4; J gene: TRBJ2-7; D gene: NA; CDR3 protein: CASSQDWIEQYF; CDR3 DNA: TGTGCCAGCAGCCAAGACTGGATCGAGCAGTACTTC
clone size: few; V gene: TRBV28; J gene: TRBJ2-7; D gene: NA; CDR3 protein: CASTPGLGSSYEQYF; CDR3 DNA: TGTGCCAGCACCCCCGGTCTGGGGAGCTCCTACGAGCAGTACTTC
clone size: NA; V gene: TRBV2; J gene: TRBJ1-5; D gene: NA; CDR3 protein: CASNRQRVWPQHF; CDR3 DNA: TGTGCCAGCAATCGACAGAGGGTTTGGCCCCAGCATTTT
clone size: medium-sized; V gene: TRBV6-5; J gene: TRBJ2-1; D gene: NA; CDR3 protein: CASSQLPYNEQFF; CDR3 DNA: TGTGCCAGCAGTCAACTCCCTTACAATGAGCAGTTCTTC
clone size: medium-sized; V gene: TRBV7-2; J gene: TRBJ2-7; D gene: TRBD1; CDR3 protein: CASSLRTGTGSVVYEQYF; CDR3 DNA: TGTGCCAGCAGCTTAAGAACCGGGACAGGGTCTGTTGTCTACGAGCAGTACTTC
clone size: medium-sized; V gene: TRBV6-5; J gene: TRBJ2-7; D gene: TRBD2; CDR3 protein: CASSYSLLKRLARFYEQYF; CDR3 DNA: TGTGCCAGCAGTTACTCCCTCTTGAAGCGACTAGCGAGGTTCTACGAGCAGTACTTC
clone size: NA; V gene: TRBV11-2; J gene: TRBJ1-6; D gene: NA; CDR3 protein: CASSQHRDSSYNSPLHF; CDR3 DNA: TGTGCCAGCAGCCAGCACAGGGATAGCTCCTATAATTCACCCCTCCACTTT
clone size: NA; V gene: TRBV7-7; J gene: TRBJ1-6; D gene: NA; CDR3 protein: CASSFSARSSYNSPLHF; CDR3 DNA: TGTGCCAGCAGCTTTTCAGCCCGCAGCTCCTATAATTCACCCCTCCACTTT
clone size: few; V gene: TRBV27; J gene: TRBJ2-1; D gene: TRBD2; CDR3 protein: CASSSRGSGYNEQFF; CDR3 DNA: TGTGCCAGCAGTTCCCGCGGGAGCGGTTACAATGAGCAGTTCTTC
clone size: NA; V gene: TRBV19; J gene: TRBJ2-5; D gene: TRBD1; CDR3 protein: CASRPGQGVTQYF; CDR3 DNA: TGTGCCAGTAGACCGGGACAGGGGGTTACCCAGTACTTC
clone size: NA; V gene: TRBV19; J gene: TRBJ2-3; D gene: TRBD2; CDR3 protein: CATGTSGSTDTQYF; CDR3 DNA: TGTGCCACAGGGACTAGCGGGAGCACAGATACGCAGTATTTT
clone size: medium-sized; V gene: TRBV6-5; J gene: TRBJ2-6; D gene: NA; CDR3 protein: CASSSVQEGLGLSGANVLTF; CDR3 DNA: TGTGCCAGCAGTTCCGTACAGGAGGGGTTAGGACTCTCTGGGGCCAACGTCCTGACTTTC
clone size: medium-sized; V gene: TRBV19; J gene: TRBJ2-5; D gene: NA; CDR3 protein: CASSMGSTGVETQYF; CDR3 DNA: TGTGCCAGTAGTATGGGGTCGACGGGAGTAGAGACCCAGTACTTC